This T cell receptor (beta chain) stems from a study of CD4 T cells in relation to SARS-CoV-2 and coronaviruses. The wider study: ViraFEST: approximately 10-day antigen culture of PBMCs, then TCR beta CDR3 sequencing.

Comments on this clone: The antigen remains undetermined.

Germline CDR1 reads LNHDA; CDR2 reads SQIVND (reference sequence). With 5 bases removed from V and 3 bases from J, the gap between germline ends came to 13 bases. The CDR3 is made up of 14 amino acids. CD4+ T cells from unexposed donors were obtained before the COVID-19 pandemic (2011-2018). Isolation of CD4+ T cells took place after about eleven days in culture. Cells permitting, SARS-CoV-2 S/N and four cold-coronavirus spikes were tested on unexposed-donor CD4+ T cells. Using immunoSEQ multiplex PCR, the repertoire was profiled, and TCRdb retains in-frame clones only, with some absent. The repertoire holds about 12,000 clones, with 69% as singletons. Study observations and caveats: No donor gave both pre-pandemic and post-infection samples. The cross-reactivity analysis covered only spike protein, not other viral proteins.

The V and J genes are TRBV19 and TRBJ1-2; D gene ambiguous. Material: CD4+ T cells from PBMCs, cultured in vitro. The source is a human donor in good health. The CDR3 DNA sequence: TGTGCCAGTAGTCGGACCCTCGCGGACTATGGCTACACCTTC. Its translation is CASSRTLADYGYTF. Full variable domain (outside the CDR3, taken from reference TRBV19 and TRBJ1-2): DGGITQSPKYLFRKEGQNVTLSCEQNLNHDAMYWYRQDPGQGLRLIYYSQIVNDFQKGDIAEGYSVSREKKESFPLTVTSAQKNPTAFYLCASSRTLADYGYTFGSGTRLTVV.